The 25 T cell receptor beta chains given below trace back to one sample, sequenced in a study of T cell changes during pregnancy in multiple sclerosis. The data were produced by immunoSEQ multiplex PCR, yet TCRdb's version contains in-frame clones alone and is incomplete. The table shows 17,000 or so clones, with approximately 95% occurring only once. The specimen was peripheral blood, collected in the third trimester of pregnancy. The receptors derive from a female donor with multiple sclerosis, enrolled in a pregnancy study.

The rearrangement uses TRBV7-8 and TRBJ2-1; D uncertain. Germline CDR1 reads SGHVS; CDR2 reads FQNEAQ. Between the trimmed V and J ends, which lost 7 bases and 0 bases, there was a span of 7 bases. The CDR3 is 13 amino acids. In DNA, the CDR3 is TGTGCCAGCACACTGATCTCCTACAATGAGCAGTTCTTC. Its protein product is CASTLISYNEQFF.

The V and J genes are TRBV30 and TRBJ1-5; D remains ambiguous. Germline lookup yields CDR1 GTSNPN and CDR2 SVGIG (reference sequence). The CDR3 is 15 residues long. Trimming removed 1 base from V and 1 base from J, with 11 bases in between. The CDR3 nucleotides are TGTGCCTGGAGTGATGTGGCCTCAAGCAATCAGCCCCAGCATTTT. This encodes CAWSDVASSNQPQHF. The whole variable domain, filled in from reference TRBV30 and TRBJ1-5, reads SQTIHQWPATLVQPVGSPLSLECTVEGTSNPNLYWYRQAAGRGLQLLFYSVGIGQISSEVPQNLSASRPQDRQFILSSKKLLLSDSGFYLCAWSDVASSNQPQHFGDGTRLSIL.

The rearrangement uses TRBV20-1 and TRBJ1-1; D not certain. The CDR3 runs 11 residues. Trimming pared 7 bases from V and 1 base from J, leaving 7 bases between. The germline gives CDR1 DFQATT, CDR2 SNEGSKA (reference sequence). CDR3 sequence: CSVGGNTEAFF. The CDR3 coding sequence is TGCAGTGTCGGAGGGAACACTGAAGCTTTCTTT.

The chain is built from TRBV21-1 and TRBJ1-5; the D call TRBD1 from the table was never checked on the DNA. TRBV21-1 is noted as a pseudogene. The CDR3 length is 15 residues. The CDR3, as DNA: TGTGCCAGCAGCAAAAGGCCGACAGGGGGCCAGCCCCAGCATTTT. It translates to CASSKRPTGGQPQHF.

This clone was seen a single time. The chain uses TRBV6-1 and TRBJ2-1; D is perhaps TRBD2 (6 bases). Germline V gives CDR1 MNHNS, CDR2 SASEGT. V lost 4 bases and J 0 bases, leaving 10 bases between the germline ends. The CDR3 covers 15 residues. CDR3 amino acids: CASSGGLSSYNEQFF. The CDR3 DNA reads TGTGCCAGCAGTGGGGGACTCAGCTCCTACAATGAGCAGTTCTTC.

This clone occurred once. J is TRBJ2-1 and V is TRBV30; 10 bases line up with TRBD2. V shed 0 bases and J 10 bases; nucleotides not matched to a gene: 12. CDR1 and CDR2 from the germline V gene are GTSNPN and SVGIG (reference sequence). This CDR3 contains 16 residues. The CDR3 sequence is CAWSVLSSGRIGEQFF. The CDR3, as DNA: TGTGCCTGGAGTGTACTGTCTAGCGGGAGAATCGGCGAGCAGTTCTTC. Full variable domain (outside the CDR3, taken from reference TRBV30 and TRBJ2-1): SQTIHQWPATLVQPVGSPLSLECTVEGTSNPNLYWYRQAAGRGLQLLFYSVGIGQISSEVPQNLSASRPQDRQFILSSKKLLLSDSGFYLCAWSVLSSGRIGEQFFGPGTRLTVL.

This chain links TRBV7-3 with TRBJ2-1; 11 positions agree with TRBD2. V gave up 2 bases and J gave up 6 bases; unmatched junction bases: 3. This CDR3 is 15 amino acids long. The germline V gene has CDR1 SGHTA and CDR2 FQGTGA. CDR3 coding DNA: TGTGCCAGCAGCTTACTAGGGACTAGCGGCAATGAGCAGTTCTTC. Residues: CASSLLGTSGNEQFF.

The chain has TRBV5-5 and TRBJ1-3, with TRBD1 matching 7 bases. Per the germline V gene, CDR1 is SGHKS and CDR2 is YYEKEE (reference sequence). V trimming: 4 bases; J trimming: 4 bases; junction bases outside the gene matches: 2. This CDR3 spans 13 amino acids. CDR3 coding DNA: TGTGCCAGCAGCCCGGACAGGGGAAACACCATATATTTT. It codes for CASSPDRGNTIYF.

The chain carries TRBV7-2 and TRBJ2-5; D is uncertain. The CDR3 is 15 amino acids. The germline gives CDR1 SGHTA, CDR2 FQGNSA. Trimming removed 0 bases from V and 1 base from J, with 9 bases in between. This chain's CDR3 is CASSLASTFQETQYF. DNA for the CDR3: TGTGCCAGCAGCTTAGCCTCGACTTTCCAAGAGACCCAGTACTTC.

This sequence joins TRBV27 and TRBJ1-2, with 9 bases that match TRBD1. The CDR3 spans 15 residues. Germline V lookup: CDR1 MNHEY, CDR2 SMNVEV (reference sequence). V trimming: 3 bases; J trimming: 5 bases; junction bases outside the gene matches: 7. CDR3 in DNA: TGTGCCAGCAGTTTCCGGACAGGGGTTTCGTATGGCTACACCTTC. This gives the protein CASSFRTGVSYGYTF.

The chain uses TRBV28 and TRBJ2-4; possible D gene TRBD1, 6 bases. The CDR3 length is 16 residues. Germline assignment: CDR1 MDHEN and CDR2 SYDVKM. V was clipped by 6 bases and J by 3 bases, with 18 bases between them. The CDR3 spells CASSPPPWGLKNIQYF. For the CDR3, the DNA is TGTGCCAGCAGCCCCCCCCCGTGGGGGCTCAAAAACATTCAGTACTTC.

The chain couples TRBV2 to TRBJ2-2; possibly TRBD2 for D (6 bases). CDR1 and CDR2 from the germline V gene are SNHLY and FYNNEI. The CDR3 is 16 residues long. V gave up 2 bases and J gave up 4 bases, with 14 bases separating them. The CDR3 reads CASSEFSPGATGELFF. DNA for the CDR3: TGTGCCAGCAGTGAATTTTCTCCGGGAGCCACCGGGGAGCTGTTTTTT. Using reference TRBV2 and TRBJ2-2 for the parts outside the CDR3, the full variable domain is EPEVTQTPSHQVTQMGQEVILRCVPISNHLYFYWYRQILGQKVEFLVSFYNNEISEKSEIFDDQFSVERPDGSNFTLKIRSTKLEDSAMYFCASSEFSPGATGELFFGEGSRLTVL.

In nucleotides, the CDR3 is TGTGCCAGCAGTGACACGGGGGGAAGAGAGCAGTACTTC. It encodes CASSDTGGREQYF. The chain recombines TRBV25-1 with TRBJ2-7; TRBD2 matches 7 bases. The germline V gene has CDR1 MGHDK and CDR2 SYGVNS. The trim removed 3 bases at V and 7 bases at J, leaving 6 bases unmatched. The CDR3 covers 13 residues.

The genes are TRBV7-2 and TRBJ2-7; D not certain. In germline, CDR1 is SGHTA, CDR2 FQGNSA. The length of the CDR3 is 13 residues. Trimming pared 1 base from V and 7 bases from J, leaving 11 bases between. The chain's CDR3 is CASSLEVAREQYF. The CDR3 DNA reads TGTGCCAGCAGCTTAGAAGTAGCTCGGGAGCAGTACTTC.

The chain links TRBV5-4 to TRBJ2-1; perhaps TRBD2 as D (6 bases). V lost 0 bases and J lost 4, with 11 bases in between. Per the germline V gene, CDR1 is SGHNT and CDR2 is YYREEE (reference sequence). This CDR3 comprises 15 residues. As DNA, the CDR3 is TGTGCCAGCAGCTTGGAAGTAGCGGAGTACAATGAGCAGTTCTTC. It codes for CASSLEVAEYNEQFF.

Turning to this clone: In the same sample, other DNA sequences code for this CDR3. This rearrangement joins TRBV18 to TRBJ2-7; a weak D match, TRBD2 (5 bases). This CDR3 is 13 amino acids long. Germline CDR1 is KGHSH and CDR2 is LQKENI. The V and J ends lost 6 bases and 1 base respectively, with 10 bases between them. CDR3 sequence (DNA): TGTGCCAGCTCCCCGGGATCTTCCTACGAGCAGTACTTC. As protein: CASSPGSSYEQYF.

The chain couples TRBV18 to TRBJ2-7, with a weak D call TRBD1 (6 bases). Germline lookup yields CDR1 KGHSH and CDR2 LQKENI. The CDR3 has 16 amino acids. Deletions cut 2 bases from V and 4 bases from J, with 18 bases between. The CDR3 sequence is CASSPAAGTRSYEQYF. The CDR3 coding sequence is TGTGCCAGCTCACCAGCCGCCGGGACACGGTCTTACGAGCAGTACTTC. Drawing the rest from reference TRBV18 and TRBJ2-7, the complete variable domain is NAGVMQNPRHLVRRRGQEARLRCSPMKGHSHVYWYRQLPEEGLKFMVYLQKENIIDESGMPKERFSAEFPKEGPSILRIQQVVRGDSAAYFCASSPAAGTRSYEQYFGPGTRLTVT.

The chain carries TRBV6-5 and TRBJ1-6; 7 nucleotides align to TRBD1. V lost 8 bases, J lost 7 bases, and 8 bases stayed unmatched. The CDR3 runs to 14 residues. Germline CDR1 and CDR2: MNHEY and SVGAGI. CDR3 DNA sequence: TGTGCCAGCTCCCCGGGACAGACGAATTCACCCCTCCACTTT. It translates to CASSPGQTNSPLHF.

This sequence joins TRBV6-1 and TRBJ1-5, with D unclear. This CDR3 is 15 amino acids long. Germline assignment: CDR1 MNHNS and CDR2 SASEGT. Trimming pared 0 bases from V and 6 bases from J, leaving 12 bases between. The CDR3 loop is CASSEALEGVQPQHF. The CDR3 coding sequence is TGTGCCAGCAGTGAAGCGCTCGAGGGCGTTCAGCCCCAGCATTTT.

The CDR3: CSVLTQGGNQPQHF. The CDR3 DNA sequence: TGCAGCGTTCTAACACAGGGGGGGAATCAGCCCCAGCATTTT. The chain links TRBV29-1 to TRBJ1-5; 8 positions agree with TRBD1. V was pared by 5 bases and J by 4 bases, with 7 bases of the junction left unmatched. Germline V gives CDR1 SQVTM, CDR2 ANQGSEA. The CDR3 loop spans 14 amino acids.

This clone occurred once. The chain links TRBV11-2 to TRBJ2-5, with TRBD1 matching over 9 bases. This CDR3 has 15 residues. Trimming at V came to 2 bases and at J to 5 bases, leaving 6 bases not matched to a gene. CDR1 is SGHAT and CDR2 is FQNNGV in the germline V gene. The CDR3 is CASSLRTGVTETQYF. Written as DNA, the CDR3 is TGTGCCAGCAGCTTACGGACAGGGGTTACGGAGACCCAGTACTTC.

This rearrangement joins TRBV6-6 to TRBJ1-1; TRBD1 is a possible D gene (6 bases). The CDR3 has 15 residues. Trimming removed 7 bases at V and 4 bases at J, with 19 bases between. CDR1 and CDR2 from the germline V gene are MNHNY and SVGAGI (reference sequence). CDR3 in amino acids: CASTSGGAVGTEAFF. The CDR3 DNA reads as TGTGCCAGCACCTCGGGGGGGGCCGTAGGCACTGAAGCTTTCTTT.

The gene calls are TRBV6-5 and TRBJ2-1; D unresolved. This CDR3 region has 15 residues. Trimming took 0 bases from V and 4 from J, leaving 10 bases between them. The germline V gene has CDR1 MNHEY and CDR2 SVGAGI. DNA for the CDR3: TGTGCCAGCAGTTACTCAGGCGGCGATTACAATGAGCAGTTCTTC. Translation: CASSYSGGDYNEQFF.

V and J are TRBV30 and TRBJ1-5, with D maybe TRBD1 (5 bases). V was shortened by 8 bases and J by 5 bases, with 16 bases between the two germline ends. CDR1 and CDR2 (germline): GTSNPN, SVGIG (reference sequence). The CDR3 contains 13 residues. Here the CDR3 DNA reads TGTGCCCTCTCACGCGGAGGGGATCAGCCCCAGCATTTT. Its protein product is CALSRGGDQPQHF.

This clone has a single count. This rearrangement joins TRBV7-8 to TRBJ2-1, with TRBD2 identical over 9 bases. The CDR3 totals 16 residues. Germline CDR1 SGHVS, CDR2 FQNEAQ. J was trimmed by 3 bases and V by 6 bases; bases with no gene match: 9. The CDR3 loop reads CASSPHSSGSYNEQFF. DNA of the CDR3: TGTGCCAGCAGTCCCCACAGTAGCGGGAGCTACAATGAGCAGTTCTTC.